The 24 T cell receptor beta chains below were found in one sample sequenced in a study of T-cell reconstitution after alpha-beta-depleted transplantation in children. Unique molecular identifiers featured in how the TCRbeta library was prepared. Each CDR3 protein is one row after TCRdb ran MiXCR on the PCR reads. The sample has some 140,000 distinct CDR3 sequences; around 9.8% are singletons. Sequenced here: PBMCs, mostly from graft donor cells, sampled 180 days after TCRalphabeta/CD19-depleted stem cell transplant. These receptors came from a girl in the first two years of life who had a stem cell transplant for combined immunodeficiency, so the T cells may come from the graft donor.

This clonotype was observed many times. The V gene is TRBV9, the J gene TRBJ2-7; TRBD1 agrees at 7 bases. Per germline, CDR1 SGDLS and CDR2 YYNGEE. J gave up 3 bases and V 5 bases, and 14 bases lay outside the gene matches. This CDR3 is 16 amino acids long. CDR3 in DNA: TGTGCCAGCAGTGGGGACAGCTACCTTGGGAACTACGAGCAGTACTTC. It specifies CASSGDSYLGNYEQYF.

The chain employs TRBV20-1 and TRBJ2-3; D not certain. From germline, CDR1 is DFQATT and CDR2 SNEGSKA (reference sequence). The CDR3 length is 14 residues. V shed 0 bases and J shed 1 base, with 8 bases lying between them. CDR3 region: CSARETKRTDTQYF. Here the CDR3 DNA reads TGCAGTGCTAGAGAGACAAAGCGCACAGATACGCAGTATTTT.

The sample holds a few counts of this clonotype. The chain joins TRBV20-1 to TRBJ2-7; D may match TRBD1 or TRBD2 (5 bases each). The ends were cut back, 1 base at V and 3 bases at J, with 13 bases in the middle. Germline-derived CDR1 and CDR2 are DFQATT and SNEGSKA (reference sequence). CDR3 length: 14 residues. The CDR3 here is CSARGDDRNYEQYF. CDR3 sequence (DNA): TGCAGTGCTAGAGGGGACGACAGAAACTACGAGCAGTACTTC.

Only a few counts were recorded for this clonotype. CDR3 amino acids: CASSQVGGGSYEQYF. DNA of the CDR3: TGCGCCAGCAGCCAAGTGGGAGGGGGCTCCTACGAGCAGTACTTC. V usage is TRBV4-3 and J usage is TRBJ2-7, with D perhaps matching TRBD2 (7 bases). V was pared by 1 base and J by 0 bases, with 10 bases between. CDR1 and CDR2 (germline): LGHNA, YSLEER. CDR3 length: 15 residues.

The rearrangement joins TRBV20-1 to TRBJ2-5; 12 bases align to TRBD1. Germline V CDR1 and CDR2: DFQATT, SNEGSKA (reference sequence). The J segment lost 3 bases and the V segment lost 0 bases, leaving 5 bases of the junction unmatched. This CDR3 comprises 16 residues. CDR3 in DNA: TGCAGTGCTAGAGATGGGGACAGGGGGCCCGAAGAGACCCAGTACTTC. Amino acid sequence: CSARDGDRGPEETQYF.

This clonotype was observed a handful of times. The chain is built from TRBV7-3 and TRBJ2-5; a possible D gene is TRBD2 (6 bases). The CDR3 totals 15 residues. Germline CDR1 is SGHTA and CDR2 is FQGTGA. Trimming left V 5 bases short and J 5 bases short, with 18 bases between. The CDR3 coding sequence is TGTGCCAGCAGCCTAGGGGCGGGACGCTTGGAGACCCAGTACTTC. It encodes CASSLGAGRLETQYF.

This clonotype was counted many times. The chain recombines TRBV5-1 with TRBJ2-1; D not resolved. CDR1 SGHRS and CDR2 YFSETQ come from the germline V gene. CDR3 length: 14 amino acids. V was pared by 0 bases and J by 4 bases, with 8 bases between. The CDR3 is CASSLGPPYNEQFF. As DNA, the CDR3 is TGCGCCAGCAGCTTGGGACCACCATACAATGAGCAGTTCTTC.

This clonotype was picked up many times. This rearrangement joins TRBV28 to TRBJ1-6; D might be TRBD1 (6 bases). V was cut by 3 bases and J by 16 bases, with 16 bases left in between. This CDR3 is 13 amino acids long. CDR1 and CDR2 (germline): MDHEN, SYDVKM. The CDR3 nucleotides are TGTGCCAGCAGTTTTACGGCCCGGGACATTCTCCACTTT. This codes for CASSFTARDILHF.

This clonotype was found a few times. This chain connects TRBV20-1 to TRBJ2-1; no definite D call. This CDR3 is built from 8 residues. CDR1 is DFQATT, CDR2 SNEGSKA, per germline (reference sequence). V lost 5 bases and J 10 bases, leaving 3 bases between the germline ends. The CDR3, as DNA: TGCAGTGCTGGGGAGCAGTTCTTC. Encoded protein: CSAGEQFF.

This clonotype has a handful of counts. The J gene is TRBJ1-1, the V gene TRBV7-2; maybe TRBD1 (5 bases). The CDR3 runs to 14 residues. Germline values: CDR1 SGHTA, CDR2 FQGNSA. V lost 0 bases and J lost 11, with 16 bases in between. The CDR3 loop is CASSLAPRAGRAFF. In DNA, the CDR3 is TGTGCCAGCAGCTTAGCCCCTCGGGCAGGGAGGGCTTTCTTT.

This chain connects TRBV12-3 or TRBV12-4 to TRBJ1-5; possible D gene TRBD1, 6 bases. The V end was cut by 2 bases, the J end by 6 bases, with 11 bases between. This CDR3 contains 14 residues. This CDR3 is CASSLTGQSQPQHF. The CDR3 DNA is TGTGCCAGCAGTTTAACAGGGCAAAGTCAGCCCCAGCATTTT.

This clonotype was detected ten times or more. This sequence joins TRBV16 and TRBJ2-3, with a weak D call TRBD1 (5 bases). Germline CDR1 reads KGHSY; CDR2 reads FQNENV. The germline V and J ends were trimmed by 0 bases and 2 bases, with 12 bases remaining between them. This CDR3 is built from 16 residues. This CDR3 is CASSQSTWTFTDTQYF. CDR3 bases: TGTGCCAGCAGCCAATCGACCTGGACATTCACAGATACGCAGTATTTT. Full variable domain (outside the CDR3, taken from reference TRBV16 and TRBJ2-3): GEEVAQTPKHLVRGEGQKAKLYCAPIKGHSYVFWYQQVLKNEFKFLISFQNENVFDETGMPKERFSAKCLPNSPCSLEIQATKLEDSAVYFCASSQSTWTFTDTQYFGPGTRLTVL.

This clonotype has a handful of counts. The V call is TRBV5-6, the J call TRBJ2-5; 7 positions match TRBD1. The CDR3 spans 15 residues. Unmatched junction bases numbered 4, after V lost 0 bases and J lost 2 bases. Looked up from germline, CDR1 is SGHDT and CDR2 is YYEEEE. CDR3 residues: CASSLVDRDQETQYF. The CDR3 nucleotides are TGTGCCAGCAGCTTGGTTGACAGGGATCAAGAGACCCAGTACTTC.

The CDR3 here is CASSHTRQGAVYSGANVLTF. The CDR3 nucleotides are TGCGCCAGCAGCCACACCCGACAGGGGGCTGTTTACTCTGGGGCCAACGTCCTGACTTTC. The J gene is TRBJ2-6, the V gene TRBV5-1; 10 bases align to TRBD1. The junction had 13 bases not matched to a gene; V was cut back by 4 bases and J by 0 bases. Germline V gene lookup returns CDR1 SGHRS and CDR2 YFSETQ. The CDR3 has 20 amino acids.

V is TRBV12-5 and J is TRBJ2-1; 7 nucleotides match TRBD1. The junction had 3 bases not matched to a gene; V was cut back by 3 bases and J by 7 bases. Germline CDR1 LGHNT, CDR2 FRNRAP. CDR3 length: 13 amino acids. DNA of the CDR3: TGTGCTAGTGGTTTACCGACAGGGAATGAGCAGTTCTTC. Residues: CASGLPTGNEQFF. The whole variable domain, filled in from reference TRBV12-5 and TRBJ2-1, reads DARVTQTPRHKVTEMGQEVTMRCQPILGHNTVFWYRQTMMQGLELLAYFRNRAPLDDSGMPKDRFSAEMPDATLATLKIQPSEPRDSAVYFCASGLPTGNEQFFGPGTRLTVL.

This clonotype was detected a few times. The V and J genes are TRBV18 and TRBJ1-5; a possible D gene is TRBD1 (5 bases). CDR1 is KGHSH, CDR2 LQKENI, per germline. Trimming pared 3 bases from V and 0 bases from J, leaving 15 bases between. The CDR3 length is 17 residues. CDR3 sequence reads: CASSPFSGLGSNQPQHF. The CDR3 nucleotides read TGTGCCAGCTCACCTTTTTCAGGGCTTGGTAGCAATCAGCCCCAGCATTTT.

This chain uses TRBV4-3 with TRBJ1-2, with 7 bases that match TRBD1. The V segment lost 4 bases and the J segment 7 bases; nucleotides outside the gene matches: 6. Germline lookup yields CDR1 LGHNA and CDR2 YSLEER. CDR3 length: 13 residues. The CDR3 here is CASSPGQRGGYTF. The CDR3 bases are TGCGCCAGCAGCCCGGGACAGAGGGGTGGCTACACCTTC.

The chain employs TRBV5-5 and TRBJ2-7; 7 bases align to TRBD1. There are 16 residues in the CDR3. Germline CDR1 reads SGHKS; CDR2 reads YYEKEE (reference sequence). Germline trimming cut 4 bases from V and 2 bases from J; bases unmatched to any gene: 12. DNA for the CDR3: TGTGCCAGCAGCCAGGACAGGCCCCTCCCCACCTACGAGCAGTACTTC. It yields the protein CASSQDRPLPTYEQYF.

This rearrangement joins TRBV20-1 to TRBJ2-5; 9 nucleotides line up with TRBD1. The CDR3 covers 15 residues. The trim removed 6 bases at V and 5 bases at J, leaving 13 bases unmatched. The germline V gene encodes CDR1 DFQATT and CDR2 SNEGSKA (reference sequence). The chain's CDR3 is CSAQSGTGFRETQYF. The CDR3 DNA sequence: TGCAGTGCCCAATCCGGGACAGGGTTTCGGGAGACCCAGTACTTC.

The CDR3 bases are TGTGCCAGCAGTACGGGACAGGGGGTGAACGAGCAGTACTTC. It specifies CASSTGQGVNEQYF. The chain carries TRBV2 and TRBJ2-7; TRBD1 agrees at 11 bases. The germline gives CDR1 SNHLY, CDR2 FYNNEI. The CDR3 spans 14 residues. J gave up 5 bases and V 5 bases, and 5 bases lay outside the gene matches. Full variable domain (missing parts from reference TRBV2 and TRBJ2-7): EPEVTQTPSHQVTQMGQEVILRCVPISNHLYFYWYRQILGQKVEFLVSFYNNEISEKSEIFDDQFSVERPDGSNFTLKIRSTKLEDSAMYFCASSTGQGVNEQYFGPGTRLTVT.

The chain carries TRBV29-1 and TRBJ2-3; 8 nucleotides match TRBD1. From germline, CDR1 is SQVTM and CDR2 ANQGSEA. V shed 5 bases and J 0 bases; nucleotides not matched to a gene: 4. This CDR3 has 14 residues. CDR3 protein: CSVQGADSTDTQYF. The CDR3 DNA sequence: TGCAGCGTTCAGGGGGCGGATAGCACAGATACGCAGTATTTT.

A few counts support this clonotype. The chain uses TRBV2 and TRBJ2-3; D gene ambiguous. The CDR3 contains 13 residues. CDR1 is SNHLY and CDR2 is FYNNEI in the germline V gene. The V end lost 4 bases, the J end lost 4 bases, and 9 bases lay between the germline ends. CDR3 residues: CASSGGLADTQYF. The CDR3 DNA reads TGTGCCAGCAGTGGGGGTTTGGCAGATACGCAGTATTTT.

This clonotype came up a few times. The genes are TRBV24-1 and TRBJ2-2; TRBD1 might be the D (5 bases). Per the germline V gene, CDR1 is KGHDR and CDR2 is SFDVKD. There are 13 residues in the CDR3. V dropped 8 bases and J dropped 3 bases, with 9 bases sitting between them. The CDR3 here is CATMSRDTGELFF. The DNA for the CDR3 is TGTGCCACCATGAGCAGGGACACCGGGGAGCTGTTTTTT.

This clonotype has more than one count but fewer than ten. The CDR3 nucleotides are TGTGCCAGCAGTTACTCCGACGGCTCCTACGAGCAGTACTTC. This translates into CASSYSDGSYEQYF. This sequence joins TRBV6-5 and TRBJ2-7, with no clear D. The CDR3 sequence is 14 residues long. The germline V gene encodes CDR1 MNHEY and CDR2 SVGAGI. Deletions cut 0 bases from V and 0 bases from J, with 6 bases between.